This TCR beta chain emerged from a study of blood T cell repertoires in COVID-19. Study summary: Collection of acute and convalescent COVID-19 samples took place in the United States, Italy and Spain. The analysed material was cDNA or gDNA that came from T cells, B-cell-depleted T cells, or PBMCs.

Original analysis: Quantification of nucleated cells was approximated via reference gene primer amplification. TCRdb keeps only in-frame clones here, not all; method: immunoSEQ multiplex PCR. Clonal size and the V and J genes are those of that table, whereas D and trimming came from the DNA. The sample gives over 300,000 clones, roughly 90% of which show up once; about 6.8% is in the top ten. The CDR3 is 13 residues long. Trimming stripped 2 bases from V and 4 bases from J, with 5 bases between. Germline CDR1 SEHNR, CDR2 FQNEAQ (reference sequence). Sequencing was performed on peripheral blood. The V gene is TRBV7-9, the J gene TRBJ2-2, with D uncertain. The origin of this receptor is a young man who had recovered from COVID-19. CDR3 sequence: CASSLSPTGELFF. The CDR3 region has the DNA TGTGCCAGCAGCTTATCTCCCACCGGGGAGCTGTTTTTT. Full variable domain (outside the CDR3, taken from reference TRBV7-9 and TRBJ2-2): DTGVSQNPRHKITKRGQNVTFRCDPISEHNRLYWYRQTLGQGPEFLTYFQNEAQLEKSRLLSDRFSAERPKGSFSTLEIQRTEQGDSAMYLCASSLSPTGELFFGEGSRLTVL.